The subject of this entry is one TCR beta chain. Tagging with unique molecular identifiers was applied to individual cDNA molecules. TCRdb itself ran the 5' RACE reads through MiXCR, one entry per CDR3 protein. This table holds some 57,000 distinct CDR3 sequences, around 9.3% found once. This CDR3 is 15 amino acids long. V shed 4 bases, J shed 5 bases, and the junction held 10 bases outside the gene matches. Looked up from germline, CDR1 is SGHRS and CDR2 is YFSETQ. The data derive from a study of early T cells in non-severe SARS-CoV-2 infection. Specimen: whole blood. The sequence came from an adult who was a healthcare worker with PCR-confirmed SARS-CoV-2 infection or an uninfected control (not recorded which). The chain uses TRBV5-1 and TRBJ2-5, with 8 bases that match TRBD2. The chain's CDR3 is CASSSSGVMVETQYF. The CDR3 DNA sequence: TGCGCCAGCAGCAGTAGCGGGGTGATGGTGGAGACCCAGTACTTC. Together with reference TRBV5-1 and TRBJ2-5, the CDR3 gives the full variable domain: KAGVTQTPRYLIKTRGQQVTLSCSPISGHRSVSWYQQTPGQGLQFLFEYFSETQRNKGNFPGRFSGRQFSNSRSEMNVSTLELGDSALYLCASSSSGVMVETQYFGPGTRLLVL.